This T cell receptor (beta chain) stems from a study of beta chain features in type 1 diabetes. Study in general: Age, gender and cell yields were similar between patients and healthy donors.

Over 95% purity was reached by all sorted populations. As concerns this clone: Antigen unknown.

CDR3 size: 14 residues. Germline V gene lookup returns CDR1 SGHTA and CDR2 FQGNSA. The V end lost 1 base, the J end lost 1 base, and 7 bases lay between the germline ends. Overall study results and limits: Patients and controls would be equally affected if PCR favored shorter templates.

Reverse transcribing all isolated RNA meant expressed TCRB transcripts were sequenced. The repertoire was sequenced with immunoSEQ multiplex PCR; TCRdb's copy has only in-frame clones and lacks some. The table shows about 360,000 clones, with approximately 12% occurring only once. Sequenced: naive CD4+ T cells from blood. The clonotype originates from a man younger than 35 in good health. The rearrangement uses TRBV7-2 and TRBJ1-1, with a possible D match to TRBD1 (5 bases). The CDR3 protein is CASSLEGRNTEAFF. CDR3 nucleotide sequence: TGTGCCAGCAGCTTAGAGGGGCGGAACACTGAAGCTTTCTTT.